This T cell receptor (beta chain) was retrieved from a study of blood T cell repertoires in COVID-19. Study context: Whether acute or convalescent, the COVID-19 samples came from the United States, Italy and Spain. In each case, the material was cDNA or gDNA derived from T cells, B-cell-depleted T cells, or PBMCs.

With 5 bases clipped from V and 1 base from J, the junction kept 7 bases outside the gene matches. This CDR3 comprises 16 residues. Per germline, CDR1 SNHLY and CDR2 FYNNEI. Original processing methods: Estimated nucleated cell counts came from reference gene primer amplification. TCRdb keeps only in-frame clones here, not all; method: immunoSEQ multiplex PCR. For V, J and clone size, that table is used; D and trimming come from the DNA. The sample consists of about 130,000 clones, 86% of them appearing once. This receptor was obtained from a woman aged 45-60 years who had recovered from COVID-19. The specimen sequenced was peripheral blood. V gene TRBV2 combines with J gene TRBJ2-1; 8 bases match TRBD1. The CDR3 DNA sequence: TGTGCCAGCAGTCAAGGGACAGGCACATCCTACAATGAGCAGTTCTTC. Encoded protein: CASSQGTGTSYNEQFF.